These 26 T cell receptor beta chains were sequenced from one sample in a study of lymphopenia after photon versus proton radiotherapy. Libraries were prepared by immunoSEQ multiplex PCR; TCRdb keeps only in-frame clonotypes and omits some of them. The data show 68,000 or so clones, roughly 93% seen once. The sample in question was peripheral blood, obtained from a patient treated with photon-based radiotherapy. Every receptor here comes from a woman between 65 and 79 years old with pancreatic cancer.

V and J are TRBV7-2 and TRBJ2-5; 8 bases agree with TRBD2. The CDR3 runs 13 residues. Trimming cost V 8 bases and J 1 base; bases outside gene matches: 3. Germline-derived CDR1 and CDR2 are SGHTA and FQGNSA. CDR3 region: CASASGPQETQYF. The DNA for the CDR3 is TGTGCCAGCGCTAGCGGGCCCCAAGAGACCCAGTACTTC.

V gene TRBV7-2 combines with J gene TRBJ1-5; D not resolved. V shed 1 base and J shed 2 bases, with 12 bases lying between them. The CDR3 loop spans 16 amino acids. Germline-derived CDR1 and CDR2 are SGHTA and FQGNSA. The CDR3 DNA follows: TGTGCCAGCAGCTTAGTTGCCAGGAGGGGCAATCAGCCCCAGCATTTT. Translated, it gives CASSLVARRGNQPQHF.

The genes are TRBV7-2 and TRBJ1-2, with 7 positions matching TRBD1. V shed 5 bases and J 3 bases; nucleotides not matched to a gene: 3. The CDR3 totals 13 residues. Germline CDR1 reads SGHTA; CDR2 reads FQGNSA. CDR3 loop: CASSPDRDYGYTF. DNA of the CDR3: TGTGCCAGCAGCCCCGACAGGGACTATGGCTACACCTTC.

The J gene is TRBJ1-1, the V gene TRBV5-5, with D uncertain. Germline CDR1 is SGHKS and CDR2 is YYEKEE (reference sequence). The V gene lost 3 bases and the J gene lost 0 bases, with 3 bases spanning the gap. The CDR3 length is 12 residues. CDR3 residues: CASSSMNTEAFF. CDR3 DNA: TGTGCCAGCAGCTCCATGAACACTGAAGCTTTCTTT.

CDR3 sequence: CASSLGTVDNEQFF. The CDR3 bases are TGCGCCAGCAGCCTCGGGACAGTAGACAATGAGCAGTTCTTC. The chain has TRBV5-1 and TRBJ2-1; 7 bases align to TRBD1. CDR1 and CDR2 (germline): SGHRS, YFSETQ. V lost 4 bases to trimming and J lost 5 bases; unmatched junction nucleotides: 6. CDR3 size: 14 residues.

The V and J genes are TRBV30 and TRBJ2-3; the D is unclear. V was cut by 4 bases and J by 6 bases, with 11 bases left in between. Per germline, CDR1 GTSNPN and CDR2 SVGIG (reference sequence). The CDR3 is 12 residues long. CDR3 sequence (DNA): TGTGCCTGGACTCGGGTTCTGGATACGCAGTATTTT. Protein sequence: CAWTRVLDTQYF.

The chain couples TRBV27 to TRBJ2-7; TRBD1 matches 8 bases. Germline loops: CDR1 MNHEY, CDR2 SMNVEV (reference sequence). The CDR3 spans 13 residues. The J segment lost 4 bases and the V segment lost 4 bases, leaving 3 bases of the junction unmatched. CDR3 residues: CASSWTGSYEQYF. The CDR3 DNA is TGTGCCAGCAGTTGGACAGGGTCGTACGAGCAGTACTTC.

The genes are TRBV21-1 and TRBJ1-5. TRBV21-1 is described as a pseudogene. The CDR3 loop spans 12 amino acids. The CDR3 bases are TGTGCCAGGGGAGGGGGGGACCAGCCCCAGCATTTT. As protein: CARGGGDQPQHF.

This clone has only one observation. This chain joins TRBV9 and TRBJ2-2; D might be TRBD2 (5 bases). Germline V gene data show CDR1 as SGDLS and CDR2 as YYNGEE. The germline V and J ends were trimmed by 1 base and 5 bases, with 12 bases remaining between them. This CDR3 comprises 15 residues. The CDR3 coding sequence is TGTGCCAGCAGCGTAAGCACCCGGGATACCGGGGAGCTGTTTTTT. Its translation: CASSVSTRDTGELFF.

This clone was observed a single time. This chain links TRBV7-2 with TRBJ2-3; no definite D call. CDR3 length: 12 amino acids. Germline V gives CDR1 SGHTA, CDR2 FQGNSA. V lost 5 bases and J lost 2, with 5 bases in between. CDR3 nucleotides: TGTGCCAGCAGCCCCTCCACAGATACGCAGTATTTT. Amino acids: CASSPSTDTQYF. The full variable domain, with the rest looked up from reference TRBV7-2 and TRBJ2-3, is GAGVSQSPSNKVTEKGKDVELRCDPISGHTALYWYRQSLGQGLEFLIYFQGNSAPDKSGLPSDRFSAERTGGSVSTLTIQRTQQEDSAVYLCASSPSTDTQYFGPGTRLTVL.

V and J are TRBV6-1 and TRBJ2-2, with TRBD1 as a possible D gene (5 bases). The germline V gene encodes CDR1 MNHNS and CDR2 SASEGT. This CDR3 spans 16 amino acids. Trimming pared 1 base from V and 5 bases from J, leaving 14 bases between. In nucleotides, the CDR3 is TGTGCCAGCAGTGAAGGGACAAACTCAGCAACCGGGGAGCTGTTTTTT. Translation gives CASSEGTNSATGELFF.

This sequence joins TRBV28 and TRBJ2-2; D assignment may be TRBD1 or TRBD2 (5 bases each). The CDR3 totals 11 residues. Germline CDR1 and CDR2: MDHEN and SYDVKM. The ends were cut back, 2 bases at V and 12 bases at J, with 7 bases in the middle. The CDR3 loop is CASSLEGQLFF. In DNA form, the CDR3 reads TGTGCCAGCAGTTTAGAGGGGCAGCTGTTTTTT.

V usage is TRBV7-2 and J usage is TRBJ2-3; 8 bases are shared with TRBD2. V gave up 9 bases and J gave up 2 bases; unmatched junction bases: 10. This CDR3 comprises 15 residues. Germline-derived CDR1 and CDR2 are SGHTA and FQGNSA. The CDR3 nucleotides are TGTGCCAGTAAGGGTAGCGGGGTTCCCACAGATACGCAGTATTTT. Translated: CASKGSGVPTDTQYF.

V gene TRBV19 combines with J gene TRBJ2-2, with 9 bases fitting TRBD1. Germline V gives CDR1 LNHDA, CDR2 SQIVND (reference sequence). Trimming at V came to 0 bases and at J to 4 bases, leaving 3 bases not matched to a gene. CDR3 size: 16 residues. CDR3 residues: CASSIDGTGSTGELFF. The CDR3 region has the DNA TGTGCCAGTAGTATAGATGGGACAGGGAGCACCGGGGAGCTGTTTTTT.

This clone was seen just once. CDR3 amino acids: CASRAGVSDTQYF. The CDR3 nucleotides read TGTGCCAGCAGGGCGGGAGTTTCAGATACGCAGTATTTT. The chain uses TRBV2 and TRBJ2-3; 7 positions agree with TRBD2. The CDR3 extends over 13 amino acids. After removal of 6 bases from V and 4 bases from J, the junction contained 4 bases not matched to a gene. The germline gives CDR1 SNHLY, CDR2 FYNNEI.

V is TRBV7-2 and J is TRBJ1-2, with unresolved D. Germline V gene sequence: CDR1 SGHTA, CDR2 FQGNSA. The length of the CDR3 is 15 residues. V lost 5 bases and J lost 0, with 13 bases in between. This CDR3 is CASSLLTGSNYGYTF. CDR3 nucleotide sequence: TGTGCCAGCAGCCTACTCACCGGGTCTAACTATGGCTACACCTTC.

This rearrangement joins TRBV5-6 to TRBJ2-7; 9 positions match TRBD1. Germline values: CDR1 SGHDT, CDR2 YYEEEE. With 3 bases clipped from V and 4 bases from J, the junction kept 8 bases outside the gene matches. The CDR3 runs 15 residues. The chain's CDR3 is CASSSRTGVAYEQYF. CDR3 bases: TGTGCCAGCAGCTCAAGGACAGGGGTCGCATACGAGCAGTACTTC.

The chain couples TRBV11-1 to TRBJ2-3; D is uncertain. The V end lost 1 base, the J end lost 0 bases, and 5 bases lay between the germline ends. The CDR3 spans 14 residues. CDR1 SGHAT and CDR2 FQDESV come from the germline V gene (reference sequence). This CDR3 is CASSLDASTDTQYF. The CDR3 DNA reads as TGTGCCAGCAGCTTAGACGCTAGCACAGATACGCAGTATTTT.

The chain links TRBV5-4 to TRBJ2-1; 9 nucleotides align to TRBD2. Germline V lookup: CDR1 SGHNT, CDR2 YYREEE (reference sequence). The ends lost 2 bases at V and 5 bases at J; junction bases unmatched: 5. CDR3 length: 15 amino acids. CDR3 sequence (DNA): TGTGCCAGCAGCTTAGGCGGGAGGGCCAACAATGAGCAGTTCTTC. Encoded protein: CASSLGGRANNEQFF.

The rearrangement joins TRBV14 to TRBJ1-2, with no clear D. This CDR3 contains 16 residues. CDR1 and CDR2 from the germline V gene are SGHDN and FVKESK. Trimming cost V 1 base and J 0 bases, with 12 bases left between them. This chain's CDR3 is CASSQVRGGPNYGYTF. CDR3 sequence (DNA): TGTGCCAGCAGCCAAGTCCGGGGAGGGCCTAACTATGGCTACACCTTC. Drawing the rest from reference TRBV14 and TRBJ1-2, the complete variable domain is EAGVTQFPSHSVIEKGQTVTLRCDPISGHDNLYWYRRVMGKEIKFLLHFVKESKQDESGMPNNRFLAERTGGTYSTLKVQPAELEDSGVYFCASSQVRGGPNYGYTFGSGTRLTVV.

The chain recombines TRBV7-3 with TRBJ2-1; tentative D call: TRBD2 (7 bases). Germline V lookup: CDR1 SGHTA, CDR2 FQGTGA. The CDR3 spans 15 residues. V dropped 4 bases and J dropped 9 bases, with 19 bases sitting between them. In DNA, the CDR3 is TGTGCCAGCAGCTCCAGAGCCGTAAGGGGGGGTGAGCAGTTCTTC. Protein product: CASSSRAVRGGEQFF.

The chain is built from TRBV27 and TRBJ1-5, with TRBD1 as a possible D gene (5 bases). This CDR3 has 15 residues. Germline V gene data show CDR1 as MNHEY and CDR2 as SMNVEV (reference sequence). With 6 bases removed from V and 5 bases from J, the gap between germline ends came to 17 bases. The CDR3 loop reads CASRLDSGRDQPQHF. CDR3 coding DNA: TGTGCCAGCAGGCTGGACTCCGGCAGGGATCAGCCCCAGCATTTT.

J is TRBJ2-2 and V is TRBV9, with D unresolved. Germline V CDR1 and CDR2: SGDLS, YYNGEE. The CDR3 totals 14 residues. V lost 2 bases, J lost 5 bases, and 10 bases lay in between. CDR3 sequence reads: CASSVPVGTGELFF. The DNA for the CDR3 is TGTGCCAGCAGCGTCCCCGTAGGTACCGGGGAGCTGTTTTTT.

The chain carries TRBV14 and TRBJ1-4; D uncertain. This CDR3 has 15 amino acids. CDR1 SGHDN and CDR2 FVKESK come from the germline V gene. With 1 base removed from V and 5 bases from J, the gap between germline ends came to 11 bases. The CDR3 DNA sequence: TGTGCCAGCAGCCAAGTCAGGAAACGGAATGAAAAACTGTTTTTT. This gives the protein CASSQVRKRNEKLFF.

The chain is built from TRBV30 and TRBJ2-7; 10 nucleotides align to TRBD2. This CDR3 contains 13 residues. Unmatched junction bases numbered 3, after V lost 6 bases and J lost 1 base. Germline V gene sequence: CDR1 GTSNPN, CDR2 SVGIG (reference sequence). CDR3 sequence reads: CACLSGRSYEQYF. CDR3 DNA: TGTGCCTGCCTTAGCGGGAGGTCCTACGAGCAGTACTTC.

Regarding this clone: Other nucleotide sequences from this sample produce the same CDR3. The V call is TRBV30, the J call TRBJ1-1; no firm D call. Germline assignment: CDR1 GTSNPN and CDR2 SVGIG (reference sequence). The CDR3 contains 13 residues. V was shortened by 3 bases and J by 1 base, with 9 bases between the two germline ends. CDR3 nucleotides: TGTGCCTGGAGAGGGTCTCGGAACACTGAAGCTTTCTTT. Its translation is CAWRGSRNTEAFF.